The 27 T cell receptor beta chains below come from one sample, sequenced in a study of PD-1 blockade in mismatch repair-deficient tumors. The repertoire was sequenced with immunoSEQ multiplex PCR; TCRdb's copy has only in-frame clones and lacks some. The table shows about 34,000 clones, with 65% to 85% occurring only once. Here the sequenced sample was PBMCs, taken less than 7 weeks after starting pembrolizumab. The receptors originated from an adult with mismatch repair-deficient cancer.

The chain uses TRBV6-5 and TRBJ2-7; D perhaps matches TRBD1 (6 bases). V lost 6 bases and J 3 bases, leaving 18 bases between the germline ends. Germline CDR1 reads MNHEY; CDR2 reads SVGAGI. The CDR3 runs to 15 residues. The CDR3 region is CASRGVRDNNYEQYF. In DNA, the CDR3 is TGTGCCAGCAGAGGCGTCCGGGACAACAACTACGAGCAGTACTTC.

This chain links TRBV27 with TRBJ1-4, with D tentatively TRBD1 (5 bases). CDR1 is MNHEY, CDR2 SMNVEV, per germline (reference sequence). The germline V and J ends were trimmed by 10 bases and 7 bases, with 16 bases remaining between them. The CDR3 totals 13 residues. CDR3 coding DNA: TGTGCCACCCCCGGGGGGGGGAGTGAAAAACTGTTTTTT. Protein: CATPGGGSEKLFF.

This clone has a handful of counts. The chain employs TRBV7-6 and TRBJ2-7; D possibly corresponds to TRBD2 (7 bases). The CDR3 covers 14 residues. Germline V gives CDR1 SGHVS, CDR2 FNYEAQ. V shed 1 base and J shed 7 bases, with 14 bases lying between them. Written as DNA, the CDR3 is TGTGCCAGCAGCTTAGTTGGGAGGGGGTCGGAGCAGTACTTC. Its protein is CASSLVGRGSEQYF.

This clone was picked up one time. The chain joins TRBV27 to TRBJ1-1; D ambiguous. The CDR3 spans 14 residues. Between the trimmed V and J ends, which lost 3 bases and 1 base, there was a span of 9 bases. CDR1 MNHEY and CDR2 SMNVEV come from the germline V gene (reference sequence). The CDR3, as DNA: TGTGCCAGCAGTTTTGGAGGGCCGAACACTGAAGCTTTCTTT. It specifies CASSFGGPNTEAFF.

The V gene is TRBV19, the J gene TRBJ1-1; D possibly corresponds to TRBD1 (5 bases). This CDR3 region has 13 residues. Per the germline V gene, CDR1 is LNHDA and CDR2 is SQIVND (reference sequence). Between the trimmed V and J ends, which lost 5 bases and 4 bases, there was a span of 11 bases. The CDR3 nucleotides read TGTGCCAGTAGTCCCGACAGCCGCACTGAAGCTTTCTTT. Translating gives CASSPDSRTEAFF. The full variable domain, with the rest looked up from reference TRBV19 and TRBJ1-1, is DGGITQSPKYLFRKEGQNVTLSCEQNLNHDAMYWYRQDPGQGLRLIYYSQIVNDFQKGDIAEGYSVSREKKESFPLTVTSAQKNPTAFYLCASSPDSRTEAFFGQGTRLTVV.

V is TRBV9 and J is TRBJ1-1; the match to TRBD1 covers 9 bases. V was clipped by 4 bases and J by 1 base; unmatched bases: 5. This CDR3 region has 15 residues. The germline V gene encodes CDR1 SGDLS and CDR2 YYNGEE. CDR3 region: CASSPTGGQNTEAFF. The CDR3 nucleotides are TGTGCCAGCAGCCCTACAGGGGGCCAGAACACTGAAGCTTTCTTT.

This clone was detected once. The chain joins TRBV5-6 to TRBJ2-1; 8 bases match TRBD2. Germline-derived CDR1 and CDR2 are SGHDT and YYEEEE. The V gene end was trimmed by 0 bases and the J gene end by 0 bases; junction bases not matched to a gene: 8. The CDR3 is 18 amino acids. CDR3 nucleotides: TGTGCCAGCAGCTTGGTACTAGCGGCCACAAGCTCCTACAATGAGCAGTTCTTC. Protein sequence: CASSLVLAATSSYNEQFF.

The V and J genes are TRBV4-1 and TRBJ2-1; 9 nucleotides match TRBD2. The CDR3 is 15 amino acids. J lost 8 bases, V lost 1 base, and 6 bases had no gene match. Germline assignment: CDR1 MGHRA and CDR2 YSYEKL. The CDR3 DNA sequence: TGCGCCAGCAGCCAAGTGGCGGGAGGGGTGGATGAGCAGTTCTTC. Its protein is CASSQVAGGVDEQFF.

The chain's CDR3 is CASSLLSGSSYNEQFF. CDR3 bases: TGTGCCAGCAGCTTGCTTAGCGGGAGCTCCTACAATGAGCAGTTCTTC. The V call is TRBV5-6, the J call TRBJ2-1; the match to TRBD2 covers 9 bases. Germline CDR1 and CDR2: SGHDT and YYEEEE. V was clipped by 1 base and J by 0 bases; unmatched bases: 2. CDR3 length equals 16 residues. The whole variable domain, filled in from reference TRBV5-6 and TRBJ2-1, reads DAGVTQSPTHLIKTRGQQVTLRCSPKSGHDTVSWYQQALGQGPQFIFQYYEEEERQRGNFPDRFSGHQFPNYSSELNVNALLLGDSALYLCASSLLSGSSYNEQFFGPGTRLTVL.

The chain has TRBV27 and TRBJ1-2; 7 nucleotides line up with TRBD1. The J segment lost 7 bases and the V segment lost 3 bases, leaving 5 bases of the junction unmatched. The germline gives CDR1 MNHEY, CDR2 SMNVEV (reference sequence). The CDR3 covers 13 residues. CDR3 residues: CASSFKGALGYTF. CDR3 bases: TGTGCCAGCAGTTTTAAGGGGGCGCTTGGCTACACCTTC.

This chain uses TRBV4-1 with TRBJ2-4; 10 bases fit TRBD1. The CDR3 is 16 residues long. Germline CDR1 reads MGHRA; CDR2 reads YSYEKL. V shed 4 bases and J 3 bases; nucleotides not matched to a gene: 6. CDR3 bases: TGCGCCAGCAGCCTCGGACAGGGGGGAGACAAAAACATTCAGTACTTC. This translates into CASSLGQGGDKNIQYF.

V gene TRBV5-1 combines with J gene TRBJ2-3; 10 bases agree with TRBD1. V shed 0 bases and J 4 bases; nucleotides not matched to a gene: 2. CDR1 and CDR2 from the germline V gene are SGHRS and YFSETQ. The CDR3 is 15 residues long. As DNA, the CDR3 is TGCGCCAGCAGCTTGGCCGGACAGGGGGCAGATACGCAGTATTTT. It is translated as CASSLAGQGADTQYF.

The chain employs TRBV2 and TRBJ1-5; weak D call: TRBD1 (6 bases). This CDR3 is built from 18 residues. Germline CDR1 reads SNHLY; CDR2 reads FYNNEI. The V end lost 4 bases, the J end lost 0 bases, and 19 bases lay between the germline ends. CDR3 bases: TGTGCCAGCAGTGGGGGCGGGGGCCCCTTTTTTAGCAATCAGCCCCAGCATTTT. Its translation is CASSGGGGPFFSNQPQHF.

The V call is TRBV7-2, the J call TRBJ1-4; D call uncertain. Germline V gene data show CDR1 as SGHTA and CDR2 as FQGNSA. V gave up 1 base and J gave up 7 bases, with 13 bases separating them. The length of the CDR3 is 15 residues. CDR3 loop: CASSLGGRRAEKLFF. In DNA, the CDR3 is TGTGCCAGCAGCTTAGGAGGGAGGAGAGCTGAAAAACTGTTTTTT.

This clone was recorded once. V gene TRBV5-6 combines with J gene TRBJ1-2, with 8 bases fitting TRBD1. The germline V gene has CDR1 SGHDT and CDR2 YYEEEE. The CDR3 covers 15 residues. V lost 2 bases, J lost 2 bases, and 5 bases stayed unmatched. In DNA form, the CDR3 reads TGTGCCAGCAGCTTCCGACAGGGGTACAACTATGGCTACACCTTC. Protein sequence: CASSFRQGYNYGYTF.

The CDR3 DNA reads as TGTGCCAGCAGAGTACAGGGGGCTTACTCTGGAAACACCATATATTTT. Residues: CASRVQGAYSGNTIYF. The chain is built from TRBV28 and TRBJ1-3; 9 bases align to TRBD1. Germline trimming cut 6 bases from V and 0 bases from J; bases unmatched to any gene: 6. Germline lookup yields CDR1 MDHEN and CDR2 SYDVKM. The CDR3 runs 16 residues.

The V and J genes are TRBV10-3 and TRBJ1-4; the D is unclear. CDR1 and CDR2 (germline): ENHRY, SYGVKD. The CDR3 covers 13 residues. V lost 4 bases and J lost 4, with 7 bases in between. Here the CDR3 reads CAISAGVNEKLFF. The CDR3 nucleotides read TGTGCCATCAGTGCCGGGGTTAATGAAAAACTGTTTTTT.

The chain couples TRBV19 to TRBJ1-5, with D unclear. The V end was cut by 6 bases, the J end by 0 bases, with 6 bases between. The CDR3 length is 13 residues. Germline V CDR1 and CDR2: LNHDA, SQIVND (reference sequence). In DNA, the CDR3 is TGTGCCAGTAGATTATATAGCAATCAGCCCCAGCATTTT. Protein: CASRLYSNQPQHF.

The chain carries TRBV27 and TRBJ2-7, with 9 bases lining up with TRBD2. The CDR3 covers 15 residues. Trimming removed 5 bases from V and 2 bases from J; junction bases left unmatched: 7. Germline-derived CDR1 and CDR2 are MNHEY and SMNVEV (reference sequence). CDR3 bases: TGTGCCAGCAGTACAATAGCGGGAGCCACCTACGAGCAGTACTTC. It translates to CASSTIAGATYEQYF.

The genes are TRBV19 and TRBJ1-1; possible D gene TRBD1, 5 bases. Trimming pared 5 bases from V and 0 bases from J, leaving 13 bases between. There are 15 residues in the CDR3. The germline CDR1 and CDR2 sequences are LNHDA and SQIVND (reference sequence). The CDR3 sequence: CASSLYTDMNTEAFF. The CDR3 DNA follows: TGTGCCAGTAGTCTATACACGGACATGAACACTGAAGCTTTCTTT.

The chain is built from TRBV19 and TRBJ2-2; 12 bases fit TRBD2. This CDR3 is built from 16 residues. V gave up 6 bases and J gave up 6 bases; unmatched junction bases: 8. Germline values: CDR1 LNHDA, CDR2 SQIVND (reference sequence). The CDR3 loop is CASSPALAGGAGELFF. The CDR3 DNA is TGTGCCAGTAGCCCCGCACTAGCGGGAGGTGCCGGGGAGCTGTTTTTT.

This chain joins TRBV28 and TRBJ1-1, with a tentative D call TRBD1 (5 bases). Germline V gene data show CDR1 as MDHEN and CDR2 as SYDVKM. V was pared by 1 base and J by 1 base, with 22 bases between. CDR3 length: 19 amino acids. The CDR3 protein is CASSLSIIGGGAGNTEAFF. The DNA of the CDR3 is TGTGCCAGCAGTTTATCTATTATCGGGGGAGGGGCAGGGAACACTGAAGCTTTCTTT.

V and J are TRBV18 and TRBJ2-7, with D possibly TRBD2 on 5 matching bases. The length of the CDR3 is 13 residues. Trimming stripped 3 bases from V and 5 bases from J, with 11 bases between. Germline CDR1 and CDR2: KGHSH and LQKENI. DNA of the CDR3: TGTGCCAGCTCACCGGCTAGCAACCACGAGCAGTACTTC. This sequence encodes CASSPASNHEQYF.

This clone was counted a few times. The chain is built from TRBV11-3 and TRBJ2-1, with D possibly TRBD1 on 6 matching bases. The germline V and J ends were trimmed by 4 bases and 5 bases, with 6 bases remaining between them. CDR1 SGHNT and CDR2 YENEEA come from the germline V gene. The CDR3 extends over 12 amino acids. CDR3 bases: TGTGCCAGCAGCTCAGGGGACAATGAGCAGTTCTTC. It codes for CASSSGDNEQFF.

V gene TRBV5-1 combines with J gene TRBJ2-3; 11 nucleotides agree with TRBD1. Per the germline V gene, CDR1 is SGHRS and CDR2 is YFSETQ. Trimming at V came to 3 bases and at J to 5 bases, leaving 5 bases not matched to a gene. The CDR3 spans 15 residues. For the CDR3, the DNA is TGCGCCAGCAGCTCTGGACAGGGGGCAGGAGATACGCAGTATTTT. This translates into CASSSGQGAGDTQYF.

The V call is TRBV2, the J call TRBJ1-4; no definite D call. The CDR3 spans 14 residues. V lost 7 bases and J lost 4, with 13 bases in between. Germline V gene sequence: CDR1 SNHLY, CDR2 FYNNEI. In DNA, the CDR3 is TGTGCCAGCAACTTGGGGAGCTATAATGAAAAACTGTTTTTT. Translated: CASNLGSYNEKLFF.

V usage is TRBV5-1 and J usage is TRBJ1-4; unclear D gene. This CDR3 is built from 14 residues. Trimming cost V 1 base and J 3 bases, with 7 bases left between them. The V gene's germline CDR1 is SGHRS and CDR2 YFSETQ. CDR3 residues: CASSLRGANEKLFF. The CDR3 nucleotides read TGCGCCAGCAGCTTGCGCGGGGCTAATGAAAAACTGTTTTTT.